This TCR beta chain was retrieved from a study of blood T cell repertoires in COVID-19. For the study at large: Whether acute or convalescent, the COVID-19 samples came from the United States, Italy and Spain.

Original analysis: Estimation of nucleated cell counts was performed using reference gene primer amplification. Some clones are missing from TCRdb's copy, which holds only in-frame ones; the method was immunoSEQ multiplex PCR. Clone size and the V and J calls come from that table; the DNA yielded D and trimming. The repertoire holds about 120,000 clones, with roughly 89% as singletons. The CDR3 extends over 15 amino acids. Germline V CDR1 and CDR2: SGHTA, FQGNSA. The germline V and J ends were trimmed by 6 bases and 6 bases, with 21 bases remaining between them. The chain combines TRBV7-2 with TRBJ2-7; perhaps TRBD2 as D (5 bases). The sequencing input was peripheral blood. The source is a woman aged 50 to 60 with acute or convalescent COVID-19. The CDR3 DNA reads TGTGCCAGCAGATACGGGAATGGTCCAGCAAGCGAGCAGTACTTC. As protein: CASRYGNGPASEQYF.